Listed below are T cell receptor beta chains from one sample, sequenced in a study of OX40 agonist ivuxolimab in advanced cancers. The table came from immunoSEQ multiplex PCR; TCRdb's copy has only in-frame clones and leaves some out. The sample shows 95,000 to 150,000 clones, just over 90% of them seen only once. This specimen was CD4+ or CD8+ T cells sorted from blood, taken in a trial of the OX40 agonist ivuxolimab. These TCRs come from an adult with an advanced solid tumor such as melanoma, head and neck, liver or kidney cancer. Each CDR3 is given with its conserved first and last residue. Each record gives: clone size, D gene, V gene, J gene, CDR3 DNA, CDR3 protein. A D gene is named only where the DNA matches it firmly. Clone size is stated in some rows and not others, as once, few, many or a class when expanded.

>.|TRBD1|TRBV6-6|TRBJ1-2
TGTGCCAGCAGGATACAGGGGGCCGAACGAGGCTACACCTTC
CASRIQGAERGYTF
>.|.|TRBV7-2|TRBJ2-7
TGTGCCAGCAGCCGGACTCCCGATCTATATGAGCAGTACTTC
CASSRTPDLYEQYF
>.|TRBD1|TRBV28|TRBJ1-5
TGTGCCAGCACCACGGGACAGGTCAATCAGCCCCAGCATTTT
CASTTGQVNQPQHF
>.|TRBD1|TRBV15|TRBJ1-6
TGTGCCACCAGCAGAGGGACAGGGCGGAATTCACCCCTCCACTTT
CATSRGTGRNSPLHF
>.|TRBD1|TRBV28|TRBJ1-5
TGTGCCAGCCTCGACAGGGGGAGCAATCAGCCCCAGCATTTT
CASLDRGSNQPQHF
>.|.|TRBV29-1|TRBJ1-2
TGCAGCGTTGAAAGGCCAGGGTTCGGCTACACCTTC
CSVERPGFGYTF
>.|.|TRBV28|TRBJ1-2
TGTGCCAGCAGGACTCCGGGGGACGGCTACACCTTC
CASRTPGDGYTF
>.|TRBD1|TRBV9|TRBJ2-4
TGTGCCAGCAGCGTAGCTGAGACAGGGGTAGACATTCAGTACTTC
CASSVAETGVDIQYF
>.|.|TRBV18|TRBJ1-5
TGTGCCAGCTCACCAGGGAACGATCAGCCCCAGCATTTT
CASSPGNDQPQHF
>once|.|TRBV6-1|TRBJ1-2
TGTGCCAGCAGTGAAAACCAGGGACACTATGGCTACACCTTC
CASSENQGHYGYTF